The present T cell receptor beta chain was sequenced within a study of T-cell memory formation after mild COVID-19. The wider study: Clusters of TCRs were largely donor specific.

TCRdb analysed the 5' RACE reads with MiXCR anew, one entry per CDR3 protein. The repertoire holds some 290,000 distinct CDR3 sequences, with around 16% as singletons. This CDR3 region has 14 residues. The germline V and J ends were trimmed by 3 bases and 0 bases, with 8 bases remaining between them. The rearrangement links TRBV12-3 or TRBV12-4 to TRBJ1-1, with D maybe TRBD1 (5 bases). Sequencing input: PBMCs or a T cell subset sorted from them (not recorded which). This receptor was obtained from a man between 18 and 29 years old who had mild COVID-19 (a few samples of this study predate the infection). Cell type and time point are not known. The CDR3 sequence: CASSFRQMNTEAFF. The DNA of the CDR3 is TGTGCCAGCAGTTTTCGACAGATGAACACTGAAGCTTTCTTT.